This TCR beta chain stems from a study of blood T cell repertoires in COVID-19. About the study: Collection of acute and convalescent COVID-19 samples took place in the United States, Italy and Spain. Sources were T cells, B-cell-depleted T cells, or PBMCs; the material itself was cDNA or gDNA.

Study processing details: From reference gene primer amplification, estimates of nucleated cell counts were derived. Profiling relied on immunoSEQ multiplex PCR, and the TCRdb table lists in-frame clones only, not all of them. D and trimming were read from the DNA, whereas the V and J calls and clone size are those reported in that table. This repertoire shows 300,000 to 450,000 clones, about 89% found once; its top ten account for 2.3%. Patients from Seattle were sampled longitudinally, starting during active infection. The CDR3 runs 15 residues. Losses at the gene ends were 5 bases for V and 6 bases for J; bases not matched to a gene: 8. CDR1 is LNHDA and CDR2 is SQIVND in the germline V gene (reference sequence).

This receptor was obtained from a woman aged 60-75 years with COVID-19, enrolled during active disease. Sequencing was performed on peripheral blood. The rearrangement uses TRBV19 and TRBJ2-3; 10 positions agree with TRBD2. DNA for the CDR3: TGTGCCAGTAGTGAGCGGGGGGGAGTATGGGATACGCAGTATTTT. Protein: CASSERGGVWDTQYF.